This T cell receptor (beta chain) was documented in a study of control samples from healthy donors and cancer patients (dated by TCRdb to 2018 to 2021). The CDR3 runs 12 amino acids, cysteine and phenylalanine included. The retained sequence is limited to the CDR3, 36 bases, with the frame set at the first base. Looking up the germline V gene (reference sequence) yields CDR1 SEHNR and CDR2 FQNEAQ. V is reduced by 5 bases and J by 7 bases, leaving a spacing of 11 bases between them. Worth noting for this clone: Its target antigen remains unknown. Base quality data are lacking; no much larger clone is found one base away.

Receptors were amplified or captured by the immunoSEQ multiplex PCR assay. Entries here come from immuneACCESS through TCRdb and include only in-frame sequences with V and J called. Some clones fail to appear in such tables; in the studies checked, an unresolved V gene covers under half of the shortfall, and the cause of the remainder is unknown. The sample table lists some 95,000 clones, just over 85% of them with a count of one. Approximately 14% of the sample lies in the top ten. Material: blood. The source is a young man in good health. The chain employs TRBV7-9 and TRBJ1-1; confidence is insufficient to name the D gene. The CDR3 has the sequence CASSLGPVEAFF. The bases are TGTGCCAGCAGCCTAGGACCGGTTGAAGCTTTCTTT.